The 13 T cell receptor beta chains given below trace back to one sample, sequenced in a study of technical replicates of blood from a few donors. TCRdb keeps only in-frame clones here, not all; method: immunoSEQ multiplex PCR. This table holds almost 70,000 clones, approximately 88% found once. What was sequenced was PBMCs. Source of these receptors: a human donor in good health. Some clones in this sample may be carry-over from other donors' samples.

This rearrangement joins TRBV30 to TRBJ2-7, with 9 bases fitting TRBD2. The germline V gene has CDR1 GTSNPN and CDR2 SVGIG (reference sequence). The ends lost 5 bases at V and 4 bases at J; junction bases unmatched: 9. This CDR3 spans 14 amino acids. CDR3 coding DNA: TGTGCCTGGGATAGCGGGAGTGGTATTTACGAGCAGTACTTC. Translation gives CAWDSGSGIYEQYF.

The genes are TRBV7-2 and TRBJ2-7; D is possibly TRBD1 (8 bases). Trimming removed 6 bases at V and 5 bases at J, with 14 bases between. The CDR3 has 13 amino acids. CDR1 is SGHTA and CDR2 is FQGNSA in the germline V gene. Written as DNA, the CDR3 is TGTGCCAGCAGAACAGGGGGGGGCCACGAGCAGTACTTC. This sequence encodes CASRTGGGHEQYF.

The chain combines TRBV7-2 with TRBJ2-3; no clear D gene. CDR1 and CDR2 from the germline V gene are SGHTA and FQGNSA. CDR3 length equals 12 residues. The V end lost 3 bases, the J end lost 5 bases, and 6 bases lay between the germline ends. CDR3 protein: CASSFQRDTQYF. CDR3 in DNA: TGTGCCAGCAGCTTCCAGCGAGATACGCAGTATTTT.

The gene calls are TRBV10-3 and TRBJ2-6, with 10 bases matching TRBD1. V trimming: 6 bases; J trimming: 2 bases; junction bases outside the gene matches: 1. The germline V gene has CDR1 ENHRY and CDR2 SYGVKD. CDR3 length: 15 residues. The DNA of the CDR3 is TGTGCCATCAGCGGACAGGGGGCTGGGGCCAACGTCCTGACTTTC. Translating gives CAISGQGAGANVLTF.

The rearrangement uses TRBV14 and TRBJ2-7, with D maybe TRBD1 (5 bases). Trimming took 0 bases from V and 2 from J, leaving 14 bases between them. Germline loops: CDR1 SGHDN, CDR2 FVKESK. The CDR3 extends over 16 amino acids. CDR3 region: CASSQERGRNTYEQYF. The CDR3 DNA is TGTGCCAGCAGCCAAGAAAGGGGCAGGAATACCTACGAGCAGTACTTC.

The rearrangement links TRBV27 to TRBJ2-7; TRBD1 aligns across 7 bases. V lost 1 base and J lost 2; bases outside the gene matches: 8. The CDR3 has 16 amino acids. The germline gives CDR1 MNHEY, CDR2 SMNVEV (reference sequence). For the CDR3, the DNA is TGTGCCAGCAGTTTATTCCCTACAGGGGCGCCCTACGAGCAGTACTTC. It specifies CASSLFPTGAPYEQYF.

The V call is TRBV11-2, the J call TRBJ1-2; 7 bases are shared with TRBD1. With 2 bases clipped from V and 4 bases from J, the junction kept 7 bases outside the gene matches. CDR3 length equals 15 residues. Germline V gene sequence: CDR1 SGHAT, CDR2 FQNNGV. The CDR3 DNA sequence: TGTGCCAGCAGCTTACGGACAGGTGGTAGCTATGGCTACACCTTC. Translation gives CASSLRTGGSYGYTF.

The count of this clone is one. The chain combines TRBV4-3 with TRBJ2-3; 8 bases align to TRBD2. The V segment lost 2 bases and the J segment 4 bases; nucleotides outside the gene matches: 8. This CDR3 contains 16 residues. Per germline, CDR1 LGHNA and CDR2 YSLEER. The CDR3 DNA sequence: TGCGCCAGCAGCCAAAGGTACGGGAGGGCCGCAGATACGCAGTATTTT. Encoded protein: CASSQRYGRAADTQYF.

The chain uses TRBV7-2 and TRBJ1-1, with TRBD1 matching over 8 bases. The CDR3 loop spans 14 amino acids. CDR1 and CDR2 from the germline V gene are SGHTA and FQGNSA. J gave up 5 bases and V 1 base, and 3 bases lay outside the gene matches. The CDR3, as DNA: TGTGCCAGCAGCTTAGTCCAGGGGGCGACTGAAGCTTTCTTT. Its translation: CASSLVQGATEAFF.

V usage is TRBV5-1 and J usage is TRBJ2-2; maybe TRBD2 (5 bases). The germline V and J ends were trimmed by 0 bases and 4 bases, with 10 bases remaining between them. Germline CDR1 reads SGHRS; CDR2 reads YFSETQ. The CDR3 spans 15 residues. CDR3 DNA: TGCGCCAGCAGCTTGGTGAGCGGCGGCACCGGGGAGCTGTTTTTT. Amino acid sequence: CASSLVSGGTGELFF.

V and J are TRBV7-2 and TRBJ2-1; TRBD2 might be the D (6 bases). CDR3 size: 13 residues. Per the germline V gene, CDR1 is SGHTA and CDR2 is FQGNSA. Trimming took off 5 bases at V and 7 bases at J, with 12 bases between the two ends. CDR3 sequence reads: CASSLDYLNEQFF. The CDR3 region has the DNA TGTGCCAGCAGCCTGGACTACCTTAATGAGCAGTTCTTC.

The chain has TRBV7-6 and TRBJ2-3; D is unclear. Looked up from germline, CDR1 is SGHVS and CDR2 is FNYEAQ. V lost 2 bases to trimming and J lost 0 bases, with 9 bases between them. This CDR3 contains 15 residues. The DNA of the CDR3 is TGTGCCAGCAGCTTAAGTTCAACTAGCACAGATACGCAGTATTTT. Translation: CASSLSSTSTDTQYF. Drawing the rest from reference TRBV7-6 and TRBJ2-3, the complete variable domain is GAGVSQSPRYKVTKRGQDVALRCDPISGHVSLYWYRQALGQGPEFLTYFNYEAQQDKSGLPNDRFSAERPEGSISTLTIQRTEQRDSAMYRCASSLSSTSTDTQYFGPGTRLTVL.

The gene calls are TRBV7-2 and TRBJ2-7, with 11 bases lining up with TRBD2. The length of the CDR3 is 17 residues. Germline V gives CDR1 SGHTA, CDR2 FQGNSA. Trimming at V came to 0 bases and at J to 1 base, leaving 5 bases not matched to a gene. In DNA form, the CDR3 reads TGTGCCAGCAGCTTAGCTTTTAGCGGGAGGGAATCCTACGAGCAGTACTTC. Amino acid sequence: CASSLAFSGRESYEQYF.